Below, 29 T cell receptor beta chains from the same sample are listed, as sequenced in a study of cytomegalovirus exposure and HLA in healthy donors. The PCR had 60 Vbeta and 13 Jbeta primers. Profiling relied on immunoSEQ multiplex PCR, and the TCRdb table lists in-frame clones only, not all of them. The table records tens of thousands of clones, roughly three quarters of them present only once. Material: PBMCs. These receptors all stem from a man younger than 45 in good health and CMV-seronegative.

The chain joins TRBV6-5 to TRBJ1-1; 8 positions match TRBD1. This CDR3 is built from 15 residues. The germline gives CDR1 MNHEY, CDR2 SVGAGI. V gave up 0 bases and J gave up 4 bases; unmatched junction bases: 4. DNA for the CDR3: TGTGCCAGCAGTTACTCGAAACAGGGGGTCACTGAAGCTTTCTTT. Its translation: CASSYSKQGVTEAFF.

The rearrangement joins TRBV19 to TRBJ1-5; possible D gene TRBD1, 6 bases. This CDR3 spans 16 amino acids. Looked up from germline, CDR1 is LNHDA and CDR2 is SQIVND (reference sequence). Trimming shortened V by 5 bases and J by 0 bases, and 14 bases separated the two germline ends. CDR3 sequence: CASSLPTGGSNQPQHF. In DNA form, the CDR3 reads TGTGCCAGTAGTCTCCCGACAGGAGGTAGCAATCAGCCCCAGCATTTT.

The CDR3 loop reads CASSISRDQETQYF. CDR3 in DNA: TGTGCCAGTAGTATATCCAGGGACCAAGAGACCCAGTACTTC. V and J are TRBV19 and TRBJ2-5; the D gene is possibly TRBD1 (5 bases). The V gene lost 2 bases and the J gene lost 0 bases, with 7 bases spanning the gap. Looked up from germline, CDR1 is LNHDA and CDR2 is SQIVND (reference sequence). The CDR3 loop spans 14 amino acids.

V gene TRBV25-1 combines with J gene TRBJ2-1, with 8 bases identical to TRBD2. Germline trimming cut 6 bases from V and 1 base from J; bases unmatched to any gene: 11. This CDR3 contains 17 residues. The germline CDR1 and CDR2 sequences are MGHDK and SYGVNS. CDR3 bases: TGTGCCAGCAGCAGAACCGGGACTAGGACTTCCTACAATGAGCAGTTCTTC. Translating gives CASSRTGTRTSYNEQFF.

The rearrangement joins TRBV28 to TRBJ2-7, with TRBD1 identical over 8 bases. The J segment lost 4 bases and the V segment lost 11 bases, leaving 13 bases of the junction unmatched. Germline lookup yields CDR1 MDHEN and CDR2 SYDVKM. This CDR3 contains 14 residues. In nucleotides, the CDR3 is TGTGCCTCGCAGGGGGCGAGGTTAACGTACGAGCAGTACTTC. Translated, it gives CASQGARLTYEQYF.

The V call is TRBV7-2, the J call TRBJ2-7; the D gene is possibly TRBD1 (5 bases). CDR3 size: 12 residues. The germline gives CDR1 SGHTA, CDR2 FQGNSA. Trimming removed 5 bases from V and 3 bases from J, with 8 bases in between. The CDR3, as DNA: TGTGCCAGCAGCCAGACAGACTACGAGCAGTACTTC. This sequence encodes CASSQTDYEQYF.

The J gene is TRBJ2-5, the V gene TRBV5-6; 11 positions match TRBD1. V trimming: 0 bases; J trimming: 3 bases; junction bases outside the gene matches: 7. Germline loops: CDR1 SGHDT, CDR2 YYEEEE. CDR3 size: 17 residues. CDR3 residues: CASSLVGTGGLEETQYF. CDR3 in DNA: TGTGCCAGCAGCTTGGTTGGGACAGGGGGTCTTGAAGAGACCCAGTACTTC. Based on the CDR3 plus reference TRBV5-6 and TRBJ2-5, the full variable domain is DAGVTQSPTHLIKTRGQQVTLRCSPKSGHDTVSWYQQALGQGPQFIFQYYEEEERQRGNFPDRFSGHQFPNYSSELNVNALLLGDSALYLCASSLVGTGGLEETQYFGPGTRLLVL.

V gene TRBV11-3 combines with J gene TRBJ2-2; D uncertain. CDR1 and CDR2 (germline): SGHNT, YENEEA. The CDR3 has 16 amino acids. Trimming took off 2 bases at V and 0 bases at J, with 10 bases between the two ends. CDR3 in amino acids: CASSLFASANTGELFF. For the CDR3, the DNA is TGTGCCAGCAGCTTATTTGCCAGCGCGAACACCGGGGAGCTGTTTTTT.

The V and J genes are TRBV6-6 and TRBJ2-4, with a weak D call TRBD2 (6 bases). Germline V lookup: CDR1 MNHNY, CDR2 SVGAGI (reference sequence). With 8 bases removed from V and 9 bases from J, the gap between germline ends came to 14 bases. This CDR3 is 12 amino acids long. CDR3 amino acids: CASGGLAGIQYF. The CDR3 nucleotides are TGTGCCAGCGGAGGGCTTGCGGGCATTCAGTACTTC.

The V call is TRBV5-1, the J call TRBJ1-2; 11 bases match TRBD1. This CDR3 comprises 14 residues. The trim removed 2 bases at V and 14 bases at J, leaving 11 bases unmatched. Germline V lookup: CDR1 SGHRS, CDR2 YFSETQ. The CDR3 nucleotides are TGCGCCAGCAGCTTTCCAACCGGGACAGGGGGAAGGACCTTC. Protein: CASSFPTGTGGRTF.

This clone was seen a handful of times. This chain joins TRBV29-1 and TRBJ1-1; D call uncertain. Per the germline V gene, CDR1 is SQVTM and CDR2 is ANQGSEA. This CDR3 contains 13 residues. Trimming took 3 bases from V and 0 from J, leaving 8 bases between them. CDR3 nucleotide sequence: TGCAGCGTTGATACGGGTATGAACACTGAAGCTTTCTTT. As protein: CSVDTGMNTEAFF. The full variable domain, rest sourced from reference TRBV29-1 and TRBJ1-1, is SAVISQKPSRDICQRGTSLTIQCQVDSQVTMMFWYRQQPGQSLTLIATANQGSEATYESGFVIDKFPISRPNLTFSTLTVSNMSPEDSSIYLCSVDTGMNTEAFFGQGTRLTVV.

The J gene is TRBJ1-5, the V gene TRBV7-9; 8 bases are shared with TRBD1. The CDR3 has 17 residues. CDR1 is SEHNR and CDR2 is FQNEAQ in the germline V gene (reference sequence). Losses at the gene ends were 5 bases for V and 5 bases for J; bases not matched to a gene: 14. DNA of the CDR3: TGTGCCAGCAGCCCGACTGGGGGGACAGGCGGGGATCAGCCCCAGCATTTT. Translating it yields CASSPTGGTGGDQPQHF.

The CDR3 bases are TGTGCCAGTCGGACCGGGACAGGGGTTGAAAAACTGTTTTTT. Translating it yields CASRTGTGVEKLFF. J is TRBJ1-4 and V is TRBV10-3, with 10 bases matching TRBD1. Unmatched junction bases numbered 9, after V lost 10 bases and J lost 7 bases. The CDR3 is made up of 14 amino acids. CDR1 is ENHRY, CDR2 SYGVKD, per germline.

The chain links TRBV18 to TRBJ1-1; D ambiguous. CDR3 length: 13 amino acids. In germline, CDR1 is KGHSH, CDR2 LQKENI. Trimming removed 9 bases from V and 4 bases from J, with 15 bases in between. This chain's CDR3 is CASHVSGGTEAFF. DNA for the CDR3: TGTGCCAGTCACGTATCCGGAGGCACTGAAGCTTTCTTT.

This clone came up a few times. The chain has TRBV5-1 and TRBJ1-1, with TRBD1 matching 7 bases. This CDR3 region has 14 residues. After removal of 7 bases from V and 0 bases from J, the junction contained 6 bases not matched to a gene. Germline CDR1 reads SGHRS; CDR2 reads YFSETQ. This CDR3 is CASSRTGLNTEAFF. In nucleotides, the CDR3 is TGCGCCAGCTCCCGGACAGGATTGAACACTGAAGCTTTCTTT.

J is TRBJ2-3 and V is TRBV21-1; the table assigns TRBD2, which was not confirmed against the DNA. TRBV21-1 is an annotated pseudogene. This CDR3 is built from 16 residues. Here the CDR3 DNA reads TGTGCCAGCAAAATAAGAACGACTCCTTTCACAGATACGCAGTATTTT. It translates to CASKIRTTPFTDTQYF.

This chain connects TRBV5-1 to TRBJ2-5; 12 nucleotides match TRBD1. The end of the DNA is better explained by TRBJ2-7, so the J call may be wrong. The V gene's germline CDR1 is SGHRS and CDR2 YFSETQ. The CDR3 runs to 17 residues. This chain's CDR3 is CASSLGGTGTGGGEQYF. The CDR3 nucleotides are TGCGCCAGCAGCTTGGGAGGTACTGGGACAGGGGGCGGCGAGCAGTACTTC.

The chain joins TRBV19 to TRBJ2-2; D may be TRBD2 (5 bases). The germline V and J ends were trimmed by 7 bases and 7 bases, with 16 bases remaining between them. Germline CDR1 and CDR2: LNHDA and SQIVND (reference sequence). The CDR3 loop spans 14 amino acids. The CDR3 loop reads CASKRTGLGGELFF. The CDR3 coding sequence is TGTGCCAGTAAGAGGACTGGTCTGGGCGGGGAGCTGTTTTTT.

The rearrangement joins TRBV7-2 to TRBJ2-3; no definite D call. CDR1 is SGHTA and CDR2 is FQGNSA in the germline V gene. Trimming pared 5 bases from V and 6 bases from J, leaving 12 bases between. The CDR3 has 13 residues. DNA of the CDR3: TGTGCCAGCAGCATCCCGGTCGAGGATACGCAGTATTTT. This gives the protein CASSIPVEDTQYF. Full variable domain (outside the CDR3, taken from reference TRBV7-2 and TRBJ2-3): GAGVSQSPSNKVTEKGKDVELRCDPISGHTALYWYRQSLGQGLEFLIYFQGNSAPDKSGLPSDRFSAERTGGSVSTLTIQRTQQEDSAVYLCASSIPVEDTQYFGPGTRLTVL.

The chain employs TRBV18 and TRBJ1-1, with D possibly matching TRBD1 (6 bases). This CDR3 contains 14 residues. Trimming removed 3 bases at V and 6 bases at J, with 14 bases between. Germline assignment: CDR1 KGHSH and CDR2 LQKENI. The CDR3 nucleotides read TGTGCCAGCTCACCTGGCTATACAGGGTCTGAAGCTTTCTTT. This sequence encodes CASSPGYTGSEAFF. The full variable domain, with the rest looked up from reference TRBV18 and TRBJ1-1, is NAGVMQNPRHLVRRRGQEARLRCSPMKGHSHVYWYRQLPEEGLKFMVYLQKENIIDESGMPKERFSAEFPKEGPSILRIQQVVRGDSAAYFCASSPGYTGSEAFFGQGTRLTVV.

The chain is built from TRBV19 and TRBJ1-2; D call uncertain. The CDR3 is 16 amino acids. With 4 bases removed from V and 3 bases from J, the gap between germline ends came to 18 bases. Germline CDR1 reads LNHDA; CDR2 reads SQIVND (reference sequence). The CDR3 DNA is TGTGCCAGTAGTACCCTCGGCGGGTTTAAGGACTATGGCTACACCTTC. Amino acids: CASSTLGGFKDYGYTF. Full variable domain (rest looked up from reference TRBV19 and TRBJ1-2): DGGITQSPKYLFRKEGQNVTLSCEQNLNHDAMYWYRQDPGQGLRLIYYSQIVNDFQKGDIAEGYSVSREKKESFPLTVTSAQKNPTAFYLCASSTLGGFKDYGYTFGSGTRLTVV.

This clone is a singleton in its sample. The chain is built from TRBV14 and TRBJ2-1; 8 positions match TRBD1. Germline lookup yields CDR1 SGHDN and CDR2 FVKESK. The CDR3 spans 19 residues. Germline trimming cut 4 bases from V and 8 bases from J; bases unmatched to any gene: 22. The CDR3 region is CASSPQPGQEGIPSYEQFF. CDR3 in DNA: TGTGCCAGCAGCCCCCAACCGGGACAGGAGGGAATCCCCTCGTATGAGCAGTTCTTC.

The chain carries TRBV6-1 and TRBJ1-2; the D is unclear. Germline V gene sequence: CDR1 MNHNS, CDR2 SASEGT. The CDR3 is made up of 13 amino acids. V lost 6 bases and J lost 2, with 10 bases in between. CDR3 DNA: TGTGCCAGCAGACTAGGACGGAACTATGGCTACACCTTC. This encodes CASRLGRNYGYTF.

The chain joins TRBV9 to TRBJ1-6, with TRBD1 as a possible D gene (5 bases). CDR3 length: 17 amino acids. The germline gives CDR1 SGDLS, CDR2 YYNGEE. With 4 bases removed from V and 0 bases from J, the gap between germline ends came to 14 bases. The chain's CDR3 is CASSRFRGSSYNSPLHF. In DNA form, the CDR3 reads TGTGCCAGCAGCCGTTTTAGGGGTAGCTCCTATAATTCACCCCTCCACTTT.

The count of this clone is one. This chain connects TRBV11-2 to TRBJ2-1; the D is unclear. The CDR3 length is 13 residues. Germline V gene data show CDR1 as SGHAT and CDR2 as FQNNGV. The germline V and J ends were trimmed by 1 base and 10 bases, with 11 bases remaining between them. The CDR3 DNA follows: TGTGCCAGCAGCTTAGGTTCGCAGGTAGAGCAGTTCTTC. It specifies CASSLGSQVEQFF.

The gene calls are TRBV5-1 and TRBJ1-1, with 7 bases identical to TRBD1. After removal of 2 bases from V and 5 bases from J, the junction contained 3 bases not matched to a gene. Germline V gene sequence: CDR1 SGHRS, CDR2 YFSETQ. The CDR3 totals 13 residues. The CDR3, as DNA: TGCGCCAGCAGCTTAACAGGGGTAACTGAAGCTTTCTTT. Amino acids: CASSLTGVTEAFF.

The chain has TRBV21-1 and TRBJ2-3; the tabulated D call, TRBD1, remains unverified against the DNA. TRBV21-1 is an annotated pseudogene. CDR3 length equals 16 residues. CDR3 sequence: CASSKGTGGGTDTQYF. The CDR3 bases are TGTGCCAGCAGCAAAGGGACAGGGGGTGGCACAGATACGCAGTATTTT.

V is TRBV30 and J is TRBJ1-6; TRBD1 is a possible D gene (6 bases). The CDR3 spans 15 residues. Germline-derived CDR1 and CDR2 are GTSNPN and SVGIG (reference sequence). V was trimmed by 2 bases and J by 7 bases, leaving 15 bases between them. The CDR3 region is CAWSPPGAENSPLHF. The CDR3 bases are TGTGCCTGGAGTCCCCCAGGGGCGGAGAATTCACCCCTCCACTTT.

This clone was seen more than once but under ten times. One end of the junction does not line up with germline, which may come from a read error. The chain links TRBV10-1 to TRBJ2-3, with D tentatively TRBD2 (6 bases). This CDR3 region has 13 residues. CDR1 and CDR2 from the germline V gene are WNHNN and SYGVQD (reference sequence). This chain's CDR3 is CASIETSADTQYF. DNA for the CDR3: TGCGCCAGCATTGAGACTAGTGCGGATACGCAGTATTTT.